Below are 26 T cell receptor beta chains sequenced from a single sample in a study of Ad26.COV2.S vaccination and SARS-CoV-2 variants. TCRdb's copy holds only in-frame clones and misses some; the assay was immunoSEQ multiplex PCR. The top ten hold roughly 17% of the sample, which has 100,000 or so clones, around 80% seen once. Sequencing used peripheral blood, obtained after recovery from COVID-19. The origin of the receptors is a human donor who had recovered from COVID-19.

In this sample, this clone turned up once. This CDR3 is CASGPTLGGTTEAFF. In DNA, the CDR3 is TGTGCTAGTGGTCCCACCTTGGGGGGGACCACTGAAGCTTTCTTT. The chain uses TRBV12-5 and TRBJ1-1, with D possibly TRBD1 on 5 matching bases. The V and J ends lost 5 bases and 4 bases respectively, with 17 bases between them. Germline V lookup: CDR1 LGHNT, CDR2 FRNRAP. The CDR3 is 15 residues long.

The chain links TRBV21-1 to TRBJ2-2. TRBV21-1 is labeled a pseudogene. This CDR3 spans 13 amino acids. CDR3 protein: CASSKWGTGELFF. The CDR3 nucleotides read TGTGCCAGCAGCAAGTGGGGAACCGGGGAGCTGTTTTTT.

The J gene is TRBJ1-1, the V gene TRBV9, with a possible D match to TRBD1 (6 bases). Germline V gives CDR1 SGDLS, CDR2 YYNGEE. Trimming stripped 4 bases from V and 6 bases from J, with 19 bases between. The CDR3 is 15 residues long. CDR3 protein: CASSPGGGADAEAFF. The CDR3 coding sequence is TGTGCCAGCAGCCCCGGGGGGGGCGCGGACGCTGAAGCTTTCTTT.

J is TRBJ1-1 and V is TRBV30, with D perhaps TRBD1 (5 bases). The CDR3 covers 13 residues. Trimming took off 3 bases at V and 3 bases at J, with 11 bases between the two ends. Germline V lookup: CDR1 GTSNPN, CDR2 SVGIG (reference sequence). CDR3 protein: CAWSKGLDTEAFF. In nucleotides, the CDR3 is TGTGCCTGGAGCAAGGGGCTCGACACTGAAGCTTTCTTT.

The CDR3 coding sequence is TGCGCCAGCAGCTTGATGGGGACAGGGGATGGCTACACCTTC. Translating it yields CASSLMGTGDGYTF. V gene TRBV5-1 combines with J gene TRBJ1-2; TRBD1 matches at 10 bases. The junction had 3 bases not matched to a gene; V was cut back by 1 base and J by 6 bases. The CDR3 is 14 amino acids. Germline V gene lookup returns CDR1 SGHRS and CDR2 YFSETQ.

The chain couples TRBV23-1 to TRBJ1-5, with 7 bases identical to TRBD1. TRBV23-1 is sorted into the ORF group, with uncertain function. Trimming took 8 bases from V and 1 from J; bases not matched to a gene: 8. The CDR3 sequence is 15 residues long. The CDR3 here is CASGQERESNQPQHF. CDR3 bases: TGCGCCAGCGGACAGGAAAGGGAGAGCAATCAGCCCCAGCATTTT.

This clone was seen just once. This chain links TRBV6-5 with TRBJ1-2, with 7 bases lining up with TRBD1. Germline V CDR1 and CDR2: MNHEY, SVGAGI. V lost 7 bases, J lost 4 bases, and 9 bases stayed unmatched. This CDR3 is 14 amino acids long. As DNA, the CDR3 is TGTGCCAGCACCCCGGGACAGTTGTCCTATGGCTACACCTTC. This codes for CASTPGQLSYGYTF.

The V call is TRBV24-1, the J call TRBJ2-1; no firm D call. Germline CDR1 and CDR2: KGHDR and SFDVKD. V shed 4 bases and J shed 10 bases, with 16 bases lying between them. The CDR3 runs 14 residues. Here the CDR3 reads CATSDPTGLGEQFF. For the CDR3, the DNA is TGTGCCACCAGTGACCCGACGGGTCTAGGGGAGCAGTTCTTC.

This rearrangement joins TRBV5-1 to TRBJ1-1; 11 bases align to TRBD1. Germline-derived CDR1 and CDR2 are SGHRS and YFSETQ. This CDR3 has 15 amino acids. The V gene end was trimmed by 4 bases and the J gene end by 6 bases; junction bases not matched to a gene: 8. CDR3 in DNA: TGCGCCAGCAGCAAACTGGGACAGGGGGTGGCTGAAGCTTTCTTT. Translation gives CASSKLGQGVAEAFF.

This sequence joins TRBV6-1 and TRBJ2-1; 9 nucleotides match TRBD2. Germline V gene sequence: CDR1 MNHNS, CDR2 SASEGT. Trimming cost V 1 base and J 7 bases; bases outside gene matches: 5. The CDR3 is 15 amino acids. The CDR3 spells CASSEESGGQNEQFF. The CDR3 DNA reads as TGTGCCAGCAGTGAAGAAAGCGGGGGGCAAAATGAGCAGTTCTTC.

V and J are TRBV3-1 (or the pseudogene TRBV3-2) and TRBJ2-2; 7 bases map to TRBD1. Germline V lookup: CDR1 LGHDT, CDR2 YNNKEL (reference sequence). CDR3 length: 14 residues. With V trimmed by 8 bases and J by 5 bases, 8 bases remained unmatched. The chain's CDR3 is CASREGAWTGELFF. The CDR3 DNA sequence: TGTGCCAGCCGCGAGGGGGCTTGGACCGGGGAGCTGTTTTTT.

This chain uses TRBV28 with TRBJ1-5, with D perhaps matching TRBD1 (5 bases). The germline gives CDR1 MDHEN, CDR2 SYDVKM. The germline V and J ends were trimmed by 7 bases and 4 bases, with 17 bases remaining between them. The CDR3 loop spans 15 amino acids. CDR3 residues: CASIAPQGANQPQHF. CDR3 nucleotide sequence: TGTGCCAGCATCGCTCCTCAAGGGGCTAATCAGCCCCAGCATTTT.

V is TRBV12-3 or TRBV12-4 and J is TRBJ1-1; D gene ambiguous. The CDR3 covers 13 residues. Trimming cost V 2 bases and J 3 bases, with 7 bases left between them. In DNA, the CDR3 is TGTGCCAGCAGTTTACAGCAGGACACTGAAGCTTTCTTT. Its protein is CASSLQQDTEAFF.

This chain joins TRBV7-2 and TRBJ1-2, with 9 bases lining up with TRBD1. Germline V gene sequence: CDR1 SGHTA, CDR2 FQGNSA. The CDR3 has 16 residues. Trimming took 0 bases from V and 5 from J; bases not matched to a gene: 7. CDR3 DNA: TGTGCCAGCAGCTTAGCGGTGGGACAGGGAGAGTATGGCTACACCTTC. This sequence encodes CASSLAVGQGEYGYTF.

The chain carries TRBV10-3 and TRBJ2-2; D is possibly TRBD1 (5 bases). V was pared by 4 bases and J by 2 bases, with 11 bases between. Germline V gene lookup returns CDR1 ENHRY and CDR2 SYGVKD. The CDR3 has 15 amino acids. CDR3 coding DNA: TGTGCCATCAGTGTAGGGGCTCCCAACACCGGGGAGCTGTTTTTT. It translates to CAISVGAPNTGELFF.

V usage is TRBV7-2 and J usage is TRBJ1-4; a possible D gene is TRBD1 (6 bases). The ends were cut back, 4 bases at V and 8 bases at J, with 14 bases in the middle. The CDR3 consists of 14 residues. CDR1 is SGHTA, CDR2 FQGNSA, per germline. The CDR3 loop is CASSSTGQGEKLFF. Written as DNA, the CDR3 is TGTGCCAGCAGCTCCACAGGTCAGGGGGAAAAACTGTTTTTT.

The chain is built from TRBV12-3 or TRBV12-4 and TRBJ1-4; TRBD1 is a possible D gene (6 bases). The CDR3 consists of 13 residues. Trimming pared 5 bases from V and 8 bases from J, leaving 12 bases between. The CDR3 region is CASSRTVWEKLFF. For the CDR3, the DNA is TGTGCCAGCAGTAGGACAGTTTGGGAAAAACTGTTTTTT.

The chain combines TRBV4-3 with TRBJ2-1, with 8 bases lining up with TRBD2. The CDR3 contains 16 residues. The V and J ends lost 5 bases and 7 bases, in that order; junction bases with no gene match: 13. CDR1 LGHNA and CDR2 YSLEER come from the germline V gene. The CDR3 DNA is TGCGCCAGCAGCACGGTCTACGGGGGGGCTTCAAATGAGCAGTTCTTC. Amino acid sequence: CASSTVYGGASNEQFF.

The genes are TRBV7-2 and TRBJ1-2; D gene uncertain. Per the germline V gene, CDR1 is SGHTA and CDR2 is FQGNSA. V was cut by 6 bases and J by 3 bases, with 17 bases left in between. CDR3 length equals 15 residues. The CDR3 nucleotides are TGTGCCAGCAGACCGCAGACCGGACGAGACTATGGCTACACCTTC. Encoded protein: CASRPQTGRDYGYTF.

The chain uses TRBV5-1 and TRBJ1-3, with D uncertain. The germline CDR1 and CDR2 sequences are SGHRS and YFSETQ. The germline V and J ends were trimmed by 1 base and 1 base, with 9 bases remaining between them. This CDR3 comprises 15 residues. CDR3 sequence reads: CASSLLGRSGNTIYF. CDR3 nucleotide sequence: TGCGCCAGCAGCTTGTTAGGCCGGTCTGGAAACACCATATATTTT.

This clone was seen a handful of times. The chain recombines TRBV2 with TRBJ2-6, with D tentatively TRBD1 or TRBD2 (5 bases each). This CDR3 contains 13 residues. V lost 6 bases to trimming and J lost 2 bases, with 5 bases between them. CDR1 and CDR2 from the germline V gene are SNHLY and FYNNEI. CDR3 coding DNA: TGTGCCAGCAGGGGGGCTGGGGCCAACGTCCTGACTTTC. As protein: CASRGAGANVLTF.

This clone occurred a few times. The gene calls are TRBV28 and TRBJ1-5; TRBD1 aligns across 9 bases. This CDR3 contains 15 residues. The germline CDR1 and CDR2 sequences are MDHEN and SYDVKM. After removal of 6 bases from V and 3 bases from J, the junction contained 6 bases not matched to a gene. The CDR3 protein is CASRSDRGSNQPQHF. In DNA, the CDR3 is TGTGCCAGCAGATCGGACAGGGGCTCCAATCAGCCCCAGCATTTT.

V is TRBV6-1 and J is TRBJ2-7; TRBD1 is a possible D gene (6 bases). Trimming shortened V by 3 bases and J by 3 bases, and 12 bases separated the two germline ends. The CDR3 spans 14 residues. CDR1 and CDR2 (germline): MNHNS, SASEGT. For the CDR3, the DNA is TGTGCCAGCAGTGAGGGGACACAAAACTACGAGCAGTACTTC. This gives the protein CASSEGTQNYEQYF.

The chain is built from TRBV4-1 and TRBJ2-7, with D perhaps TRBD1 (7 bases). Trimming took 0 bases from V and 5 from J, leaving 17 bases between them. Germline V gene sequence: CDR1 MGHRA, CDR2 YSYEKL. This CDR3 comprises 16 residues. CDR3 residues: CASSQENPQGGDEQYF. As DNA, the CDR3 is TGCGCCAGCAGCCAAGAAAATCCGCAGGGGGGCGACGAGCAGTACTTC.

The chain recombines TRBV7-3 with TRBJ1-1, with TRBD1 as a possible D gene (5 bases). The germline V gene encodes CDR1 SGHTA and CDR2 FQGTGA. The CDR3 loop spans 13 amino acids. V lost 10 bases and J 1 base, leaving 13 bases between the germline ends. Here the CDR3 DNA reads TGTGCCACCGGCCGGGGCGCGAACACTGAAGCTTTCTTT. As protein: CATGRGANTEAFF. Full variable domain (missing parts from reference TRBV7-3 and TRBJ1-1): GAGVSQTPSNKVTEKGKYVELRCDPISGHTALYWYRQSLGQGPEFLIYFQGTGAADDSGLPNDRFFAVRPEGSVSTLKIQRTERGDSAVYLCATGRGANTEAFFGQGTRLTVV.

This chain joins TRBV29-1 and TRBJ2-3; 7 positions match TRBD2. The CDR3 length is 13 residues. Looked up from germline, CDR1 is SQVTM and CDR2 is ANQGSEA. J gave up 6 bases and V 7 bases, and 10 bases lay outside the gene matches. CDR3 bases: TGCAGCGCCTCGGGGGGAAATAGGGATACGCAGTATTTT. It translates to CSASGGNRDTQYF.